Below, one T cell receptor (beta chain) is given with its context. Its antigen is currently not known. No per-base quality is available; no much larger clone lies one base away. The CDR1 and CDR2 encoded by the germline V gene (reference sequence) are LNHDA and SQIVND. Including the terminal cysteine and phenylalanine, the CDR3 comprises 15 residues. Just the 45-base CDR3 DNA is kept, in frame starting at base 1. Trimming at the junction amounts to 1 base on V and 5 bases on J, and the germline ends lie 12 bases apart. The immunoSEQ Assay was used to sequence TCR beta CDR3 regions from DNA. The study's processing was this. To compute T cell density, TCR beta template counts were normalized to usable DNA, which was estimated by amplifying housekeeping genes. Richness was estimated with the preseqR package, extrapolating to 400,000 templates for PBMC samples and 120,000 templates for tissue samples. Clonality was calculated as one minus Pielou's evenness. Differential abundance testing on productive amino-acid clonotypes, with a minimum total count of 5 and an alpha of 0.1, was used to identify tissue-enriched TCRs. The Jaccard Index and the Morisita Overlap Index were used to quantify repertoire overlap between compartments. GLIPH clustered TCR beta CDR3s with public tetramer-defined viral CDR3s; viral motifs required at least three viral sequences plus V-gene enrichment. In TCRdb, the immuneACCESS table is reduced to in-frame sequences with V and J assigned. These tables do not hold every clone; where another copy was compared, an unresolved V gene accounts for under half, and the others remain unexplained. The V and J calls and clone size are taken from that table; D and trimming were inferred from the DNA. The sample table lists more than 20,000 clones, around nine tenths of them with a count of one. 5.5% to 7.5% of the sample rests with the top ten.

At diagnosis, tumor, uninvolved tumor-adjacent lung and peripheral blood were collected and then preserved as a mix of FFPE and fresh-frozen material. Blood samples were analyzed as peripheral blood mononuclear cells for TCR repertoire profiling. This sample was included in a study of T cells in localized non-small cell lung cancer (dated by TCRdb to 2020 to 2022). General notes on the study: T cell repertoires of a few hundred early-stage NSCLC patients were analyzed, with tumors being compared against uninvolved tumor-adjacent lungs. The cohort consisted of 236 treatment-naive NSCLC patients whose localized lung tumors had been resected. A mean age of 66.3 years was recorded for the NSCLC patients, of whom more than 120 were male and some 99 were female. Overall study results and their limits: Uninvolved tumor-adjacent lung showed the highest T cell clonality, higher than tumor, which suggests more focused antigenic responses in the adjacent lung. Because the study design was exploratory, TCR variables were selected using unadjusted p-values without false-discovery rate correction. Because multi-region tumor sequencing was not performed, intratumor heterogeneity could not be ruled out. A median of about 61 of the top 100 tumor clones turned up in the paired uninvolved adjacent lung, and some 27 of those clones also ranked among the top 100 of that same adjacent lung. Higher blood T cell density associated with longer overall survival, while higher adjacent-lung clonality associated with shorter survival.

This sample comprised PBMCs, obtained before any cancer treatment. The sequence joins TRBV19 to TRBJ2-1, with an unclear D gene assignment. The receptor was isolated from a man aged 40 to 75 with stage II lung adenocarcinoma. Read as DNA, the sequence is TGTGCCAGTAGTATAGTCTCAACGGTAAACAATGAGCAGTTCTTC. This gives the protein CASSIVSTVNNEQFF. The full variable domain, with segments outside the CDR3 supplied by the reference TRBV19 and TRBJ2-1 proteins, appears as DGGITQSPKYLFRKEGQNVTLSCEQNLNHDAMYWYRQDPGQGLRLIYYSQIVNDFQKGDIAEGYSVSREKKESFPLTVTSAQKNPTAFYLCASSIVSTVNNEQFFGPGTRLTVL.